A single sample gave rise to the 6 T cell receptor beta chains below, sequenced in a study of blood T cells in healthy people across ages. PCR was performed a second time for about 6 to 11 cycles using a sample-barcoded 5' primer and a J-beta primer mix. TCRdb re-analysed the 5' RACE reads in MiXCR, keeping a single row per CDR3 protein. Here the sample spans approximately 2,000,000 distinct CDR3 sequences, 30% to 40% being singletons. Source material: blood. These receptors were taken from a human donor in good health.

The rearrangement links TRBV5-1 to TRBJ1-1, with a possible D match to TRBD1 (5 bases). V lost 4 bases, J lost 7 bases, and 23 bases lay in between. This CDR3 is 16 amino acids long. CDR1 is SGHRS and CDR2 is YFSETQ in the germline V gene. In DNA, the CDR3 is TGCGCCAGCAGCAGTGTGGGACTTGACAGACCAGATGAAGCTTTCTTT. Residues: CASSSVGLDRPDEAFF.

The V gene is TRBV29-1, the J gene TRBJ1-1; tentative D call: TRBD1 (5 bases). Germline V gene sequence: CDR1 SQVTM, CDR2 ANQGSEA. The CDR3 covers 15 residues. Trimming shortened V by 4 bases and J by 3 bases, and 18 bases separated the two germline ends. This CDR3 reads CSVGRWTPSYTEAFF. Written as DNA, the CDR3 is TGCAGCGTTGGAAGATGGACACCCAGTTACACTGAAGCTTTCTTT.

CDR3 in amino acids: CASSPPLGDPSPLHF. CDR3 coding DNA: TGTGCCAGCAGCCCTCCGTTAGGGGATCCCTCACCCCTCCACTTT. The chain links TRBV5-5 to TRBJ1-6; weak D call: TRBD1 (5 bases). CDR3 length: 15 amino acids. The germline V gene encodes CDR1 SGHKS and CDR2 YYEKEE (reference sequence). The V and J ends lost 4 bases and 10 bases respectively, with 18 bases between them.

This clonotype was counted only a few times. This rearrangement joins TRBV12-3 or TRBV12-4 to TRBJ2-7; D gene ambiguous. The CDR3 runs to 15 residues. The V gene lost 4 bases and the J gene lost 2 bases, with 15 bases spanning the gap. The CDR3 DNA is TGTGCCAGCAGTTATTGGTCTGACCGCACCTACGAGCAGTACTTC. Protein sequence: CASSYWSDRTYEQYF.

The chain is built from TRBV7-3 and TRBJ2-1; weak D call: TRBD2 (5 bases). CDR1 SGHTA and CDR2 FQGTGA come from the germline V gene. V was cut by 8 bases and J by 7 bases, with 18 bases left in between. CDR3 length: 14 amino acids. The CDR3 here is CASGWAGPGNEQFF. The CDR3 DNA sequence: TGTGCCAGCGGCTGGGCAGGCCCGGGAAATGAGCAGTTCTTC.

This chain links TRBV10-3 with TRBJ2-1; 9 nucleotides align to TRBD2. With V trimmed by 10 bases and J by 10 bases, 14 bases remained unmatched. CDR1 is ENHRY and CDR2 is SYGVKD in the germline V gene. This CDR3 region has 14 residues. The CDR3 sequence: CATTAGGPNLEQFF. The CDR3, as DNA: TGTGCCACGACGGCGGGGGGGCCGAACTTAGAGCAGTTCTTC.